This T cell receptor beta chain stems from a study of blood T cells in healthy people across ages (dated by TCRdb to about 2015). At the level of the whole study: In model experiments, template switching captured about one uniquely barcoded TCR beta cDNA molecule for every two T cells. The study measured age-related changes in TCR beta repertoire diversity using deep sequencing normalized with unique cDNA molecular identifiers. The donors were divided into four age groups: young (average around 17 years), middle-aged (about 40), aged (about 56) and long-lived (roughly 82). To avoid experimental bias, donors of different ages were randomly spread across the sequencing lanes. For two donors (one aged 18 to 30 and one aged 80 or older), the study analyzed two additional independent replicas of 1 million unique cDNA reads from the same blood draw.

Summary of the overall study and its limitations: A strong correlation was found between observed TCR beta diversity and the percentage of naive T cells measured by flow cytometry. Observed TCR beta diversity per million T cells fell roughly linearly with age, and a significant reduction was already apparent by age roughly 41. Compared with the aged group, the long-lived group had more naive CD4+ T cells, fewer expanded clones and increased TCR diversity, suggesting age selection. Because profiling used bulk unsorted PBMCs, naive and antigen-experienced compartments could not be compared conclusively. Because donor CMV infection status was unknown, age-related changes in expanded clonotypes were potentially confounded. Total diversity estimates from one million sequenced T cells were considered lower bounds and underestimates.

CDR1 is given as SGHTA and CDR2 as FQGNSA, both from the germline V gene. V gives up 5 bases and J gives up 4 bases, and the segment between their germline ends measures 18 bases. The CDR3 numbers 16 residues from cysteine through phenylalanine. Of all the DNA, just the CDR3 is kept, 48 bases in frame from base 1. This clonotype was observed at least ten times. Its antigen specificity is not known. Qualities for individual bases were not recorded, and no much larger clone is one base off. The donors were around 39 Caucasian individuals from Russia, aged 6 to 90 years, who were systemically healthy. Each donor gave approximately 9.3 milliliters of peripheral blood, collected into EDTA-treated Vacutainer tubes. PBMCs were isolated by Ficoll-Paque density-gradient centrifugation, with at least 7 million obtained per sample. Trizol reagent was used to extract total RNA from the PBMCs, yielding at least 6 micrograms per sample. The percentages of naive CD45RAhigh/CD27high T cells were determined by flow cytometry on a PBMC aliquot from every donor.

To prepare the library, 5' RACE was applied. TCRdb shows the sequencer as Illumina HiSeq 2500. A second roughly 6 to 11 cycle PCR used a sample-barcoded 5' primer and a J-beta primer mix. Each TCR beta cDNA molecule received a unique molecular identifier from a template-switch 5' adaptor carrying 12 random nucleotides. At least 2.5 million CDR3-containing paired-end reads were obtained from each sample. The Mint cDNA synthesis kit, primed by a TRBC-specific oligonucleotide, was used to synthesize first-strand cDNA from all RNA. All cDNA was treated with uracil-DNA glycosylase and then went through a first 18-cycle PCR with the universal primers M1SS and BC2_uni_R. Per the original workflow: Each sample was normalized by randomly selecting 1 million high-quality reads, each carrying a distinct molecular identifier. Reads sharing molecular identifiers were discarded rather than binned into consensus sequences. MiTCR, set to a Q25 quality threshold and the strictest error-elimination algorithm, was used for CDR3 identification, clonotype clustering and error correction. A nonparametric unseen species model using Euler transformation provided a lower-bound estimate of total TCR beta diversity. TCRdb reworked the public reads: Q25 trimming with fastp, MiXCR clone assembly, productive beta chains retained. Each record represents a unique CDR3 protein, reported with the most common genes and DNA among its rows. These V and J calls are TCRdb output, not the study's own analysis. This sample has more than 800,000 distinct CDR3 sequences in its table, and 25% to 35% of those were observed once. Clones ranked in the top ten supply 15% to 20% of the sample.

Sequencing was performed on blood. The sequence derives from an elderly woman in good health. The chain joins TRBV7-2 to TRBJ1-5; the D segment could be TRBD1, given 6 matching bases. The CDR3 here reads CASSPRVTGANQPQHF. DNA sequence: TGTGCCAGCAGCCCCCGAGTGACAGGCGCGAATCAGCCCCAGCATTTT.